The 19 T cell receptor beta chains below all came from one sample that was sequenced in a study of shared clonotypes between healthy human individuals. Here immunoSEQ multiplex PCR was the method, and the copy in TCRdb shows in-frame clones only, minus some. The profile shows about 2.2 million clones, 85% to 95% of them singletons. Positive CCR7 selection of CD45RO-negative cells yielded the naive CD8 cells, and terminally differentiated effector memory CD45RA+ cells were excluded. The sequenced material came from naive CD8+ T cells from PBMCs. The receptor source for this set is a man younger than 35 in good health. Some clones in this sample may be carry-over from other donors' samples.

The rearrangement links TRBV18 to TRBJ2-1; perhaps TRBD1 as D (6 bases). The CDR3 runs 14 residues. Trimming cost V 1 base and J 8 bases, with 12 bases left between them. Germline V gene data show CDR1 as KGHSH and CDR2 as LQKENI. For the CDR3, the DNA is TGTGCCAGCTCACCACAACCCCCAGGGGATGAGCAGTTCTTC. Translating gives CASSPQPPGDEQFF.

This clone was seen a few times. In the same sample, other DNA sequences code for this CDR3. CDR3 sequence: CASGNTGELFF. In DNA, the CDR3 is TGTGCCAGCGGGAACACCGGGGAGCTGTTTTTT. This chain uses TRBV27 with TRBJ2-2; D gene ambiguous. Germline-derived CDR1 and CDR2 are MNHEY and SMNVEV (reference sequence). CDR3 length: 11 residues. V gave up 8 bases and J gave up 1 base, with 2 bases separating them.

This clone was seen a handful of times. The CDR3 sequence: CASSPLETGYTEAFF. In DNA form, the CDR3 reads TGTGCCAGCAGCCCATTAGAGACAGGCTACACTGAAGCTTTCTTT. The J gene is TRBJ1-1, the V gene TRBV9, with D perhaps TRBD1 (6 bases). Germline lookup yields CDR1 SGDLS and CDR2 YYNGEE. With 4 bases removed from V and 3 bases from J, the gap between germline ends came to 16 bases. There are 15 residues in the CDR3.

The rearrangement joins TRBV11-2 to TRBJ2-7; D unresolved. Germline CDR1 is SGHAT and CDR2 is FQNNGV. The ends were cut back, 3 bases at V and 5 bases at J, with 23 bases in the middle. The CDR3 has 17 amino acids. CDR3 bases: TGTGCCAGCAGCTTCCTATTGGCGGCAGGATGGAGCGACGAGCAGTACTTC. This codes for CASSFLLAAGWSDEQYF.

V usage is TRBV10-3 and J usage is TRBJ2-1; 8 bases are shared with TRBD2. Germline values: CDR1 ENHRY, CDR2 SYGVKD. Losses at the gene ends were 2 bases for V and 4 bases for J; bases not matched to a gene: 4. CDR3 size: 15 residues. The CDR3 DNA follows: TGTGCCATCAGTGAGGGTAGCGGGGCGTACAATGAGCAGTTCTTC. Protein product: CAISEGSGAYNEQFF.

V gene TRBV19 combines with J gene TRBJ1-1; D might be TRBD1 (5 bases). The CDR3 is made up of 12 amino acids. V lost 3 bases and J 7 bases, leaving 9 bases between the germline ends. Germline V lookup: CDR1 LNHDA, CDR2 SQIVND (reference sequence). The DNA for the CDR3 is TGTGCCAGTAGTATTGACAGAGTTGAAGCTTTCTTT. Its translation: CASSIDRVEAFF.

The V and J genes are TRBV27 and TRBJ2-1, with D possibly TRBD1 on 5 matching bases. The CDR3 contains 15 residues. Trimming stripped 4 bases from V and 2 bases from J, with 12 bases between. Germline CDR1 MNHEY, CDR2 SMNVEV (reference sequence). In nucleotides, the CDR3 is TGTGCCAGCAGTTCGACAGTAACTGCCTACAATGAGCAGTTCTTC. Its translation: CASSSTVTAYNEQFF.

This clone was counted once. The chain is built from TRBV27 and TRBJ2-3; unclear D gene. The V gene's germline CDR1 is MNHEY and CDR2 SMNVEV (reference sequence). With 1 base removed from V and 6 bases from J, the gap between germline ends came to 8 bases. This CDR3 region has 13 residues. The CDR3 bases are TGTGCCAGCAGTTTATGGCAGCGCGATACGCAGTATTTT. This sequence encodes CASSLWQRDTQYF.

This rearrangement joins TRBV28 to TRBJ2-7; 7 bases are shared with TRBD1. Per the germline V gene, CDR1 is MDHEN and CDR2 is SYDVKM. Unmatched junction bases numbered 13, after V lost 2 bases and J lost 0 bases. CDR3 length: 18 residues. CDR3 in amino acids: CASSLRDSYEPSSYEQYF. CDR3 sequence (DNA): TGTGCCAGCAGTTTAAGGGACAGCTACGAACCCAGCTCCTACGAGCAGTACTTC.

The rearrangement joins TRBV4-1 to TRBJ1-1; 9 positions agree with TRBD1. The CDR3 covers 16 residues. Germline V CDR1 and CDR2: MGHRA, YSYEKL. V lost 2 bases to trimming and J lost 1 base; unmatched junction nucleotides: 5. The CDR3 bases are TGCGCCAGCAGCCAATCACCGGGACAGGGGAACACTGAAGCTTTCTTT. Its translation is CASSQSPGQGNTEAFF.

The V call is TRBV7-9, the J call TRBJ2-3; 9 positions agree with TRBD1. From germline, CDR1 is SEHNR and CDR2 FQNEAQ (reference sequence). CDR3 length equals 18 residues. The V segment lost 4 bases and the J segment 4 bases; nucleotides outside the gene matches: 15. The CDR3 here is CASSSSRDRVLGADTQYF. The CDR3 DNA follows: TGTGCCAGCAGCTCGTCCCGGGACAGGGTCCTGGGTGCAGATACGCAGTATTTT.

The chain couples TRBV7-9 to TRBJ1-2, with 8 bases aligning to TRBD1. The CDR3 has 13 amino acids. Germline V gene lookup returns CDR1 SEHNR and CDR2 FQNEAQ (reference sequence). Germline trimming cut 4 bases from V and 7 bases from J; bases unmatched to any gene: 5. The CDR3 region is CASSSDRVGGYTF. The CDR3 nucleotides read TGTGCCAGCAGCTCGGACAGGGTTGGTGGCTACACCTTC. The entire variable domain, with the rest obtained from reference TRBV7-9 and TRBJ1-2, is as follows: DTGVSQNPRHKITKRGQNVTFRCDPISEHNRLYWYRQTLGQGPEFLTYFQNEAQLEKSRLLSDRFSAERPKGSFSTLEIQRTEQGDSAMYLCASSSDRVGGYTFGSGTRLTVV.

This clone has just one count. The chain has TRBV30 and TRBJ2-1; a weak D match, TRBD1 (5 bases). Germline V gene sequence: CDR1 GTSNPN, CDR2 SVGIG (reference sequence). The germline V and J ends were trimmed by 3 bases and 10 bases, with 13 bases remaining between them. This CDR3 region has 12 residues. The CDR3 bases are TGTGCCTGGAGAACAGGATTAGGCGAGCAGTTCTTC. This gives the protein CAWRTGLGEQFF.

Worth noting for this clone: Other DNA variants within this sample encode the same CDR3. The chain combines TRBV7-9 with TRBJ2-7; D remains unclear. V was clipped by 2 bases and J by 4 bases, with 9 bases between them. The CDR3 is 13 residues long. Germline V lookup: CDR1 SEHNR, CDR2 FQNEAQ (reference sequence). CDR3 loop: CASSLPDGYEQYF. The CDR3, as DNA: TGTGCCAGCAGCTTACCCGACGGTTACGAGCAGTACTTC. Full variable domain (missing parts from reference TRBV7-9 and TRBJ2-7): DTGVSQNPRHKITKRGQNVTFRCDPISEHNRLYWYRQTLGQGPEFLTYFQNEAQLEKSRLLSDRFSAERPKGSFSTLEIQRTEQGDSAMYLCASSLPDGYEQYFGPGTRLTVT.

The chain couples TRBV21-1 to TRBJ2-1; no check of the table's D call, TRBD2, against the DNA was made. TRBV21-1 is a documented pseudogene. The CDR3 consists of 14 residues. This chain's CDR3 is CASSKEGSLAEQFF. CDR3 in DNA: TGTGCCAGCAGCAAAGAAGGTAGCTTGGCCGAGCAGTTCTTC.

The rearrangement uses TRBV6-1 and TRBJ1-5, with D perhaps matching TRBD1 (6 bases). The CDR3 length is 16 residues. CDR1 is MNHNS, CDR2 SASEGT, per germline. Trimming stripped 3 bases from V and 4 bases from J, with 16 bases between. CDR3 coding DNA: TGTGCCAGCAGTGACTGGATGACAGGCCTTAATCAGCCCCAGCATTTT. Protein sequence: CASSDWMTGLNQPQHF.

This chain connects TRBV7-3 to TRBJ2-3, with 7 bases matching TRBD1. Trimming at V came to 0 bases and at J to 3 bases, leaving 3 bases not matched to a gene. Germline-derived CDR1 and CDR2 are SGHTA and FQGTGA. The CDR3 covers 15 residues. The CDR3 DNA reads TGTGCCAGCAGCTTAACAGGGGGCATGACAGATACGCAGTATTTT. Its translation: CASSLTGGMTDTQYF.

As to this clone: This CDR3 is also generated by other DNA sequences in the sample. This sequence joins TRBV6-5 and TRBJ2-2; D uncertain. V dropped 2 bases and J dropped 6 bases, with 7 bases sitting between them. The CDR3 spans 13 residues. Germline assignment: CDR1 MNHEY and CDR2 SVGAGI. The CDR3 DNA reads TGTGCCAGCAGTTACGGGTCCTCCGGGGAGCTGTTTTTT. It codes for CASSYGSSGELFF.

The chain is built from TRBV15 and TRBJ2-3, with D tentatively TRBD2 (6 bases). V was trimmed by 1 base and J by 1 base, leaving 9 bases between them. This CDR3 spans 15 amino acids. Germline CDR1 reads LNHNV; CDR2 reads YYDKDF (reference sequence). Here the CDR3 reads CATSRVSGGTDTQYF. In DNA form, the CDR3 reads TGTGCCACCAGCAGAGTTTCGGGGGGCACAGATACGCAGTATTTT. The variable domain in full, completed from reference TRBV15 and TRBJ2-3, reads DAMVIQNPRYQVTQFGKPVTLSCSQTLNHNVMYWYQQKSSQAPKLLFHYYDKDFNNEADTPDNFQSRRPNTSFCFLDIRSPGLGDTAMYLCATSRVSGGTDTQYFGPGTRLTVL.